This TCR beta chain was observed in a study of T cells in localized non-small cell lung cancer. Whole-study findings and limits: Adjacent lung tissue had a median around 57 of the top 100 clones found in the tumor.

Germline values: CDR1 WSHSY, CDR2 SAAADI. The CDR3 totals 14 residues. The V end lost 3 bases, the J end lost 5 bases, and 11 bases lay between the germline ends. To note about this clone: The antigen remains undetermined.

The assay was immunoSEQ multiplex PCR, and TCRdb's table has in-frame clones only and misses some. The data contain about 22,000 clones, about 81% of them singletons. The sample consisted of peripheral blood, taken before any cancer treatment. The chain employs TRBV10-2 and TRBJ1-5; D not resolved. This clonotype originated in a man between 40 and 75 years old with stage I lung adenocarcinoma. CDR3 sequence (DNA): TGCGCCAGCAGTGATGCGTTAGCCCATCAGCCCCAGCATTTT. Amino acid sequence: CASSDALAHQPQHF.